These 8 T cell receptor beta chains came from one sample sequenced in a study of blood T cell repertoires in COVID-19. Clones were read by immunoSEQ multiplex PCR, and TCRdb kept only the in-frame ones, dropping some. The table shows over 300,000 clones, with roughly 90% occurring only once. Sequencing was done on a sample of PBMCs or T cells enriched from blood (not recorded which). These receptors came from a woman in her twenties or thirties with acute COVID-19.

This chain joins TRBV4-1 and TRBJ2-3; D perhaps matches TRBD2 (6 bases). Germline V gene data show CDR1 as MGHRA and CDR2 as YSYEKL. The CDR3 is made up of 17 amino acids. V was pared by 5 bases and J by 0 bases, with 18 bases between. CDR3: CASSGVGGIPSTDTQYF. CDR3 DNA sequence: TGCGCCAGCAGCGGCGTCGGAGGGATACCTAGCACAGATACGCAGTATTTT.

As to this clone: This sample also contains other DNA sequences that code for the same CDR3. The chain is built from TRBV5-4 and TRBJ2-1, with 7 bases matching TRBD2. Germline lookup yields CDR1 SGHNT and CDR2 YYREEE (reference sequence). After removal of 0 bases from V and 7 bases from J, the junction contained 1 base not matched to a gene. The CDR3 runs to 13 residues. CDR3 loop: CASSLAGGNEQFF. CDR3 coding DNA: TGTGCCAGCAGCTTGGCGGGGGGTAATGAGCAGTTCTTC.

J is TRBJ2-7 and V is TRBV4-3, with TRBD1 matching 8 bases. V dropped 4 bases and J dropped 2; count of bases not matched to a gene: 7. The CDR3 length is 15 residues. Germline V CDR1 and CDR2: LGHNA, YSLEER. The DNA of the CDR3 is TGCGCCAGCAGCCGGATGAAGACAGGGGCCTACGAGCAGTACTTC. Amino acid sequence: CASSRMKTGAYEQYF.

The V gene is TRBV19, the J gene TRBJ1-5; D possibly corresponds to TRBD1 (6 bases). Germline V CDR1 and CDR2: LNHDA, SQIVND (reference sequence). V was cut by 3 bases and J by 7 bases, with 22 bases left in between. This CDR3 contains 17 residues. CDR3 bases: TGTGCCAGTAGTATCACATGGGACATCCTCAGGGAGCAGCCCCAGCATTTT. The encoded protein is CASSITWDILREQPQHF.

The chain couples TRBV18 to TRBJ2-7; TRBD1 agrees at 7 bases. The CDR3 is made up of 14 amino acids. Germline-derived CDR1 and CDR2 are KGHSH and LQKENI. After removal of 3 bases from V and 2 bases from J, the junction contained 4 bases not matched to a gene. The CDR3 loop is CASSPSTGAYEQYF. The CDR3 region has the DNA TGTGCCAGCTCACCCAGTACAGGGGCCTACGAGCAGTACTTC.

V usage is TRBV15 and J usage is TRBJ2-5; 14 bases align to TRBD2. CDR3 size: 18 residues. With V trimmed by 5 bases and J by 1 base, 9 bases remained unmatched. Germline CDR1 and CDR2: LNHNV and YYDKDF (reference sequence). CDR3 sequence: CATSPRLAGGPPQETQYF. As DNA, the CDR3 is TGTGCCACCAGCCCGCGACTAGCGGGGGGGCCTCCCCAAGAGACCCAGTACTTC.

This clone was picked up a small number of times. CDR3 coding DNA: TGCGCCAGCAGAAACGGTGAGAACACTGAAGCTTTCTTT. Its translation: CASRNGENTEAFF. The chain joins TRBV10-2 to TRBJ1-1, with D unresolved. V lost 6 bases and J 1 base, leaving 9 bases between the germline ends. This CDR3 spans 13 amino acids. CDR1 is WSHSY, CDR2 SAAADI, per germline.

The chain uses TRBV2 and TRBJ2-7; 8 bases match TRBD1. J lost 4 bases, V lost 4 bases, and 3 bases had no gene match. The CDR3 has 13 residues. Germline CDR1 reads SNHLY; CDR2 reads FYNNEI. The CDR3 spells CASSVNRGYEQYF. The CDR3 DNA follows: TGTGCCAGCAGTGTCAACAGGGGGTACGAGCAGTACTTC.